Listed below are T cell receptor beta chains from one sample, sequenced in a study of T cell responses to AZD1222 COVID-19 vaccine. This table comes from immunoSEQ multiplex PCR, and its TCRdb copy is limited to in-frame clones, with some not included. Of around 99,000 clones listed, more than 70% are singletons. The sequencing used peripheral blood, collected on day 0 of AZD1222 vaccination. Receptors originate from an adult in good health. The CDR3 runs from the conserved cysteine through the conserved F or W. Fields, in order: CDR3 protein, CDR3 DNA, J gene, V gene, clone size, D gene. A D gene is named only where the DNA matches it firmly. Size is stated for part of the rows, as once, few or many counts, or as a class when the clone is expanded.

CDR3: CASTLTLAGGHNEQFF
DNA: TGTGCCAGTACCCTAACCCTTGCGGGGGGGCACAATGAGCAGTTCTTC
J: TRBJ2-1
V: TRBV19
size: .
D: TRBD2

CDR3: CASSLASGYGYTF
DNA: TGTGCCAGCAGCTTGGCCAGCGGCTATGGCTACACCTTC
J: TRBJ1-2
V: TRBV5-6
size: .
D: .

CDR3: CASSVGHVPYEQYF
DNA: TGTGCCAGCAGCGTAGGTCACGTGCCCTACGAGCAGTACTTC
J: TRBJ2-7
V: TRBV9
size: .
D: .

CDR3: CASSLEGRVGFF
DNA: TGCGCCAGCAGCTTGGAAGGCAGAGTGGGTTTCTTT
J: TRBJ1-1
V: TRBV5-1
size: .
D: .

CDR3: CASSFIQGDTEAFF
DNA: TGCGCCAGCAGCTTCATTCAGGGAGACACTGAAGCTTTCTTT
J: TRBJ1-1
V: TRBV5-1
size: .
D: .

CDR3: CASSLEVSSKGYTF
DNA: TGTGCCAGCAGCTTGGAAGTTTCCAGTAAGGGCTACACCTTC
J: TRBJ1-2
V: TRBV5-5
size: once
D: .

CDR3: CASSQTQGNDGYTF
DNA: TGTGCCAGCAGCCAAACGCAGGGAAACGATGGCTACACCTTC
J: TRBJ1-2
V: TRBV7-9
size: .
D: .

CDR3: CASSPAANSGNTIYF
DNA: TGTGCCAGCTCACCAGCTGCAAACTCTGGAAACACCATATATTTT
J: TRBJ1-3
V: TRBV18
size: .
D: .

CDR3: CASSLGFRGRTAGYTF
DNA: TGTGCCAGCAGTTTAGGTTTCCGGGGCCGGACGGCTGGCTACACCTTC
J: TRBJ1-2
V: TRBV28
size: .
D: .

CDR3: CASSQVADTGELFF
DNA: TGTGCCAGCAGCCAAGTGGCAGACACCGGGGAGCTGTTTTTT
J: TRBJ2-2
V: TRBV3-1/TRBV3-2
size: .
D: .

CDR3: CAISESKLGVNTEAFF
DNA: TGTGCCATCAGTGAGTCGAAGTTGGGGGTAAACACTGAAGCTTTCTTT
J: TRBJ1-1
V: TRBV10-3
size: .
D: .